This T cell receptor beta chain was retrieved from a study of T cell responses to AZD1222 COVID-19 vaccine. Points from the study as a whole: The donors showed a predominance of white British ancestry and of females, with possible underestimation of clonal diversity. Vaccine-associated CD4 TCRs ranged over spike, dominating at 160-218 and 743-854.

This CDR3 is built from 13 residues. CDR1 and CDR2 from the germline V gene are SGHDT and YYEEEE. V gave up 2 bases and J gave up 6 bases, with 8 bases separating them. Clones were read by immunoSEQ multiplex PCR, and TCRdb kept only the in-frame ones, dropping some. The sample includes under 150,000 clones, over 85% seen only once; the top ten take roughly 8.9%. About this clone: As yet, its antigen is unknown.

This chain uses TRBV5-6 with TRBJ1-4; unclear D gene. The sequence came from an adult in good health. The sequencing here drew on peripheral blood, taken on day 0 of AZD1222 vaccination. DNA for the CDR3: TGTGCCAGCAGCTTTGGGCTCTATGAAAAACTGTTTTTT. Its protein product is CASSFGLYEKLFF. The variable domain in full, completed from reference TRBV5-6 and TRBJ1-4, reads DAGVTQSPTHLIKTRGQQVTLRCSPKSGHDTVSWYQQALGQGPQFIFQYYEEEERQRGNFPDRFSGHQFPNYSSELNVNALLLGDSALYLCASSFGLYEKLFFGSGTQLSVL.